A selection of T cell receptor beta chains follows, all from one sample in a study of T cell responses to AZD1222 COVID-19 vaccine. Only in-frame clones appear in the TCRdb table, and some are missing; sequencing was by immunoSEQ multiplex PCR. The data hold 98,000 or so clones, with over 90% observed a single time. This specimen was peripheral blood, taken on day 0 of AZD1222 vaccination. These receptors originate from an adult in good health. CDR3s include the opening cysteine and the closing phenylalanine or tryptophan. The D gene is left open where the match is weak. Clone sizes are given selectively: once, few, many, or a class where the clone is expanded.

clone_size	d_call	v_call	j_call	cdr3_nt	cdr3_aa
.	TRBD2	TRBV7-6	TRBJ2-5	TGTGCCAGCAGCTCAACCGGGACTAGCGTCGAGACCCAGTACTTC	CASSSTGTSVETQYF
.	TRBD2	TRBV12-3/TRBV12-4	TRBJ2-7	TGTGCCAGCAGGGCTAGCGGGGCCTACGAGCAGTACTTC	CASRASGAYEQYF
.	TRBD1	TRBV2	TRBJ1-2	TGTGCCAGCAGTCAAACGGACAGGGGGCCGGGAGGCTACACCTTC	CASSQTDRGPGGYTF
.	.	TRBV7-8	TRBJ2-1	TGTGCCAGCAGCTTAGCGCGGGTCCGCTCCTACAATGAGCAGTTCTTC	CASSLARVRSYNEQFF
.	.	TRBV6-6	TRBJ2-7	TGTGCCAGCAGTTACGGCAGGCCTACCTACGAGCAGTACTTC	CASSYGRPTYEQYF
.	.	TRBV7-2	TRBJ2-7	TGTGCCAGCAGCTTAGATAAGGGCTACGAGCAGTACTTC	CASSLDKGYEQYF
.	.	TRBV5-1	TRBJ2-7	TGCGCCAGCAGCTTGGGGCAGCAGTACGAGCAGTACTTC	CASSLGQQYEQYF
.	.	TRBV9	TRBJ1-2	TGTGCCAGTAAGAACGGACGGATTAACTATGGCTACACCTTC	CASKNGRINYGYTF
.	TRBD1	TRBV19	TRBJ1-1	TGTGCCAGTGGGGACAGGGCCAACACTGAAGCTTTCTTT	CASGDRANTEAFF
.	TRBD1	TRBV5-6	TRBJ1-2	TGTGCCAGCAGCTTGGCCAGGGGGCAGTTTGGCTATGGCTACACCTTC	CASSLARGQFGYGYTF
.	TRBD2	TRBV6-2/TRBV6-3	TRBJ2-7	TGTGCCAGCAGTTACTCGATATCTAGCGGCACCTACGAGCAGTACTTC	CASSYSISSGTYEQYF
.	TRBD2	TRBV11-3	TRBJ2-3	TGTGCCAGCAGCTCCGGGACTAGCGGGAGGGATACGCAGTATTTT	CASSSGTSGRDTQYF
.	.	TRBV19	TRBJ1-1	TGTGCCAGTAGTATCCTAGGTACGGGGGGCGCGATGCGTGAAGCTTTCTTT	CASSILGTGGAMREAFF
.	.	TRBV19	TRBJ2-7	TGTGCCAGTAGTATTTCGGGGGTTAGCTCCTACGAGCAGTACTTC	CASSISGVSSYEQYF
.	.	TRBV11-2	TRBJ1-5	TGTGCCAGCAGCTTAGGGGGGGCGCCTCGGCAGCCCCAGCATTTT	CASSLGGAPRQPQHF
.	TRBD1	TRBV27	TRBJ1-5	TGTGCCAGCAGTAATACAGGGGATGGTGGCAATCAGCCCCAGCATTTT	CASSNTGDGGNQPQHF
.	.	TRBV7-9	TRBJ1-1	TGTGCCAGCAGCTTAGGGGGGCGGACTGAAGCTTTCTTT	CASSLGGRTEAFF
.	.	TRBV27	TRBJ1-2	TGTGCCAGCAGTCCCCGGGTATCGTATGGCTACACCTTC	CASSPRVSYGYTF
once	TRBD1	TRBV9	TRBJ1-1	TGTGCCAGCAGCGTAGCCGGGACAGTAGCTTTCTTT	CASSVAGTVAFF
.	.	TRBV27	TRBJ2-1	TGTGCCAGCAGACCGATGTTGAGCGACGTTGCGCAGTTCTTC	CASRPMLSDVAQFF
.	TRBD2	TRBV13	TRBJ2-7	TGTGCCAGCAGAAATAGCGGGAGGGCCGGGTACGAGCAGTACTTC	CASRNSGRAGYEQYF
.	.	TRBV6-5	TRBJ1-1	TGTGCCAGCAGTTACCGGGACATCACGACTGAAGCTTTCTTT	CASSYRDITTEAFF
few	TRBD1	TRBV7-2	TRBJ1-2	TGTGCCAGCAGCGCCGACCTCAGGGGGGGGTATGGCTACACCTTC	CASSADLRGGYGYTF
.	.	TRBV6-2/TRBV6-3	TRBJ2-5	TGTGCCAGCAGTTACGCCAGGGAGATCGAGACCCAGTACTTC	CASSYAREIETQYF
.	.	TRBV27	TRBJ2-3	TGTGCCAGCAGTTCACCCCCAGGGTCGGATACGCAGTATTTT	CASSSPPGSDTQYF
few	.	TRBV2	TRBJ1-1	TGTGCCAGCAGTGGGCGGGACACTGAAGCTTTCTTT	CASSGRDTEAFF
.	TRBD1	TRBV3-1/TRBV3-2	TRBJ1-4	TGTGCCAGCAGCCAAGATCCGGGACAGGCCTATGAAAAACTGTTTTTT	CASSQDPGQAYEKLFF
.	.	TRBV6-5	TRBJ1-1	TGTGCCAGCAGTTACTCGGGGGACACCGGGAACACTGAAGCTTTCTTT	CASSYSGDTGNTEAFF
.	.	TRBV11-2	TRBJ1-1	TGTGCCAGCAGCTTAGTGGGGGGCACTGAAGCTTTCTTT	CASSLVGGTEAFF
.	.	TRBV27	TRBJ1-2	TGTGCCAGCACGGAGGTCGCTAACTATGGCTACACCTTC	CASTEVANYGYTF
once	.	TRBV11-2	TRBJ2-1	TGTGCCAGCAGCTTAGTGCGGGGGAGGGGGCCCAATGAGCAGTTCTTC	CASSLVRGRGPNEQFF
.	.	TRBV4-1	TRBJ1-1	TGCGCCAGCAGCCAACCGACAGGCCGGAAGAACACTGAAGCTTTCTTT	CASSQPTGRKNTEAFF
.	.	TRBV3-1/TRBV3-2	TRBJ2-1	TGTGCCAGCAGCCATACGGGACCTAGCCACTCCTACAATGAGCAGTTCTTC	CASSHTGPSHSYNEQFF
.	.	TRBV4-2	TRBJ2-1	TGTGCCAGCAGCACAACCTACAATGAGCAGTTCTTC	CASSTTYNEQFF
.	TRBD1	TRBV5-4	TRBJ1-1	TGTGCCAGCAGCGGGTGGGAGGGGACAGGGGTAACTGAAGCTTTCTTT	CASSGWEGTGVTEAFF
once	.	TRBV29-1	TRBJ2-1	TGCAGCGCATGGGTTGGGGCTAGGGAGCAGTTCTTC	CSAWVGAREQFF
.	.	TRBV9	TRBJ1-1	TGTGCCAGCAGCGAAGGGCGAGCTGGTGAAGCTTTCTTT	CASSEGRAGEAFF
.	.	TRBV7-8	TRBJ1-4	TGTGCCAGCAGCTCCCATGGGGAAAAACTGTTTTTT	CASSSHGEKLFF
.	.	TRBV27	TRBJ1-5	TGTGCCAGCAGTTACCAAGGGGTCGGAGGCAATCAGCCCCAGCATTTT	CASSYQGVGGNQPQHF
.	.	TRBV5-4	TRBJ1-1	TGTGCCAGCAGCTCCCCCCTCGACAGGTCTAATGAAGCTTTCTTT	CASSSPLDRSNEAFF